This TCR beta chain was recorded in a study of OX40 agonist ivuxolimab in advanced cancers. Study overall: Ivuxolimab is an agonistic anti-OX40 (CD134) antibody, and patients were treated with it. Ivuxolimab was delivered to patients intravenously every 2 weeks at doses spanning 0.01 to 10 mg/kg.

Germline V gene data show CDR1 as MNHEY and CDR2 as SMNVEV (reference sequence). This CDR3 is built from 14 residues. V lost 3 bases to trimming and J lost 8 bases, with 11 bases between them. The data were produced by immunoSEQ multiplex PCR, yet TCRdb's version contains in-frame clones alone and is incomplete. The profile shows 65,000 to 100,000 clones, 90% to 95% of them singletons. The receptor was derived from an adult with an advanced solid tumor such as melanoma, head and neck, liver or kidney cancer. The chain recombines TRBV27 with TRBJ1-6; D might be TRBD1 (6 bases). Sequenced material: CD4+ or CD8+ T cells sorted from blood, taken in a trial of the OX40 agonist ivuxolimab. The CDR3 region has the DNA TGTGCCAGCAGTTTGCAGGGGCTCTATTCACCCCTCCACTTT. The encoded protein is CASSLQGLYSPLHF.